A selection of T cell receptor beta chains follows, all from one sample in a study of shared clonotypes between healthy human individuals. TCRdb's copy holds only in-frame clones and misses some; the assay was immunoSEQ multiplex PCR. Among about 2.2 million clones, approximately 92% were seen once, and the ten largest hold around 1.7%. Material: naive CD8+ T cells from PBMCs. These receptors all stem from a man aged 18 to 30 in good health. Some clones in this sample may be carry-over from other donors' samples. CDR3s include the opening cysteine and the closing phenylalanine or tryptophan. Fields, in order: V gene, clone size, J gene, D gene, CDR3 length, CDR3 DNA, CDR3 protein. The D gene is left open where the match is weak. Expanded clones are given a class, and other clones once, few, many or no size at all.

>TRBV27|.|TRBJ2-7|TRBD2|15
TGTGCCAGCAGTTTGTCTGCGGGAGGGTCCTACGAGCAGTACTTC
CASSLSAGGSYEQYF
>TRBV5-1|.|TRBJ2-5|TRBD1|16
TGCGCCAGCAGCTTGATCGCACGGGACAGGGGAGAGACCCAGTACTTC
CASSLIARDRGETQYF
>TRBV9|.|TRBJ2-2|.|13
TGTGCCAGCAGCGCTGATAACACCGGGGAGCTGTTTTTT
CASSADNTGELFF
>TRBV2|.|TRBJ1-5|.|14
TGTGCCAGCAGACGACGGGGGCGCGATCAGCCCCAGCATTTT
CASRRRGRDQPQHF
>TRBV30|.|TRBJ2-7|.|14
TGTGCCTGGAGACACAGGGCGGGATCGTACGAGCAGTACTTC
CAWRHRAGSYEQYF
>TRBV27|.|TRBJ2-1|.|15
TGTGCCAGCAGTTTATGGGCGGACTCCTACAATGAGCAGTTCTTC
CASSLWADSYNEQFF
>TRBV7-8|.|TRBJ2-5|.|14
TGTGCCAGCAGCTACGGGGGCGTACAAGAGACCCAGTACTTC
CASSYGGVQETQYF
>TRBV7-3|.|TRBJ1-1|.|13
TGTGCCAGCAGCCCCGATACGACCGCGGAAGCTTTCTTT
CASSPDTTAEAFF
>TRBV7-8|.|TRBJ2-1|.|16
TGTGCCAGCAGCTTAGGCGGTAGAAGCTCCTACAATGAGCAGTTCTTC
CASSLGGRSSYNEQFF
>TRBV15|.|TRBJ1-1|.|11
TGTGCCACCAGCAGGCCCCCTGAAGCTTTCTTT
CATSRPPEAFF
>TRBV14|once|TRBJ2-7|TRBD1|16
TGTGCCAGCAGCCAAGACGGGACAGCAACATCCTACGAGCAGTACTTC
CASSQDGTATSYEQYF
>TRBV6-5|.|TRBJ2-1|TRBD2|15
TGTGCCAGCAGTTACGCCCTAGCGGGGGTCTATGAGCAGTTCTTC
CASSYALAGVYEQFF
>TRBV27|.|TRBJ2-1|.|14
TGTGCCAGCAGCCAGACAGCAACCTACAATGAGCAGTTCTTC
CASSQTATYNEQFF
>TRBV28|.|TRBJ2-5|.|14
TGTGCCAGCAGTTTAAAGTCGACTGAAGAGACCCAGTACTTC
CASSLKSTEETQYF
>TRBV19|.|TRBJ1-5|.|16
TGTGCCAGTAGTATTTGGGGGGCGTCCGATAATCAGCCCCAGCATTTT
CASSIWGASDNQPQHF
>TRBV29-1|.|TRBJ2-2|TRBD2|15
TGCAGCGTGGGCCGCTCTAGCGGATACACCGGGGAGCTGTTTTTT
CSVGRSSGYTGELFF
>TRBV23-1|.|TRBJ2-7|.|15
TGCGCCAGCAGTCATAGTATCGAGGGATGCTACGAGCAGTACTTC
CASSHSIEGCYEQYF
>TRBV12-1|.|TRBJ2-1|.|18
TGTGCCAGCAGCTTTGCTAGCGGGAGGCCCATCTCCTACAATGAGCAGTTCTTC
CASSFASGRPISYNEQFF
>TRBV5-6|.|TRBJ1-4|.|16
TGTGCCAGCAGCCCCTGGGAGCCCCCAACTAATGAAAAACTGTTTTTT
CASSPWEPPTNEKLFF
>TRBV19|.|TRBJ1-5|TRBD1|14
TGTGCCAGCGAGACAGGGGCCAGCAATCAGCCCCAGCATTTT
CASETGASNQPQHF
>TRBV6-1|.|TRBJ2-1|TRBD2|15
TGTGCCAGCAAATTAGCGGGAGACTCCTACAATGAGCAGTTCTTC
CASKLAGDSYNEQFF
>TRBV4-2|.|TRBJ2-7|.|12
TGTGCCAGCAGCCATGGGGCCGACGAGCAGTACTTC
CASSHGADEQYF
>TRBV5-1|.|TRBJ2-7|.|13
TGCGCCAGCAAGGCGGGGCAATCCTACGAGCAGTACTTC
CASKAGQSYEQYF
>TRBV19|.|TRBJ2-7|.|15
TGTGCCAGCTCACCAAGGGGCTTTTCCACCTACGAGCAGTACTTC
CASSPRGFSTYEQYF
>TRBV7-9|.|TRBJ1-1|TRBD1|16
TGTGCCAGCAGCTTAGCAGTAACAGGGGCCAACACTGAAGCTTTCTTT
CASSLAVTGANTEAFF
>TRBV9|.|TRBJ2-3|.|15
TGTGCCAGCAGCTCCGGCACCTCTAGCACAGATACGCAGTATTTT
CASSSGTSSTDTQYF
>TRBV29-1|.|TRBJ2-1|.|16
TGCAGCGTTGCTCCCTCGCCGGGCTCACCCTACAATGAGCAGTTCTTC
CSVAPSPGSPYNEQFF
>TRBV7-9|.|TRBJ2-1|TRBD2|16
TGTGCCAGCAGCCCAGATAGCGGGAGCTCCTACAATGAGCAGTTCTTC
CASSPDSGSSYNEQFF
>TRBV30|.|TRBJ2-7|.|12
TGTGCCTGGAGTCCATTTTACTACGAGCAGTACTTC
CAWSPFYYEQYF
>TRBV15|.|TRBJ1-1|.|13
TGTGCCACCAGCAGAACTTGGACATCTGAAGCTTTCTTT
CATSRTWTSEAFF
>TRBV7-9|few|TRBJ1-1|.|14
TGTGCCAGCAGCTTAGTCAACAGAGCCACTGAAGCTTTCTTT
CASSLVNRATEAFF
>TRBV13|.|TRBJ2-1|.|12
TGTGCCAGCAGCCTGGAAGGCAATGAGCAGTTCTTC
CASSLEGNEQFF
>TRBV27|.|TRBJ1-4|.|14
TGTGCCAGCAGTTTAGTGCAAGCAAATGAAAAACTGTTTTTT
CASSLVQANEKLFF
>TRBV14|once|TRBJ2-7|TRBD2|14
TGTGCCAGCAGCCAAGTCGGGAGGGCTTACGAGCAGTACTTC
CASSQVGRAYEQYF
>TRBV28|once|TRBJ1-6|.|14
TGTGCCACCGCCCCGGGAGCGTATAATTCACCCCTCCACTTT
CATAPGAYNSPLHF
>TRBV5-6|.|TRBJ1-2|.|14
TGTGCCAGCCGGTTCGGATGGGGCGACTATGGCTACACCTTC
CASRFGWGDYGYTF
>TRBV2|.|TRBJ1-3|TRBD1|17
TGTGCCAGCAGGAACCCCGGGACAGGGAAGGCTGGAAACACCATATATTTT
CASRNPGTGKAGNTIYF
>TRBV7-9|few|TRBJ1-1|.|12
TGTGCCAGCAGCCTGACTCCGTACGACGTTTTCTTT
CASSLTPYDVFF
>TRBV7-9|.|TRBJ2-3|TRBD2|13
TGTGCCAGCAGCTGGGAGGGGTCAGATACGCAGTATTTT
CASSWEGSDTQYF
>TRBV27|.|TRBJ1-5|.|16
TGTGCCAGCAGTTTATCGAAAGTGCCGGGCAATCAGCCCCAGCATTTT
CASSLSKVPGNQPQHF
>TRBV10-2|.|TRBJ2-7|TRBD2|15
TGCGCCAGCAGTGAGTGGGCTAGCGGGGCCTACGAGCAGTACTTC
CASSEWASGAYEQYF
>TRBV27|.|TRBJ1-2|TRBD1|16
TGTGCCAGCAGTCCCACTCGACAGGGGCTGTCCTATGGCTACACCTTC
CASSPTRQGLSYGYTF
>TRBV10-3|.|TRBJ2-7|.|14
TGTGCCATCACCTCGGACCAGCTAGAATACGAGCAGTACTTC
CAITSDQLEYEQYF
>TRBV11-3|.|TRBJ2-1|.|16
TGTGCCAGCAGCTTATCTGGGCGGGGACCGTACAATGAGCAGTTCTTC
CASSLSGRGPYNEQFF
>TRBV9|.|TRBJ2-7|TRBD2|15
TGTGCCAGCAGCGTAGCGGCGGGAGCTTCCTACGAGCAGTACTTC
CASSVAAGASYEQYF
>TRBV27|.|TRBJ2-1|TRBD2|13
TGTGCCAGCGGCCTAGCGGGGGTCAATGAGCAGTTCTTC
CASGLAGVNEQFF
>TRBV27|.|TRBJ1-1|TRBD1|16
TGTGCCAGCAGCCGGGACAGGGGGAGCATGAACACTGAAGCTTTCTTT
CASSRDRGSMNTEAFF
>TRBV12-2|.|TRBJ1-1|.|16
TGTGCAAGTCGCTTGCAGGGGGCGTTTATGAACACTGAAGCTTTCTTT
CASRLQGAFMNTEAFF
>TRBV5-4|.|TRBJ1-2|TRBD1|13
TGTGCCAGCAGCCTCCGACAGGGGGATGGCTACACCTTC
CASSLRQGDGYTF
>TRBV28|.|TRBJ2-6|.|14
TGTGCCAGCGACAGACAGGCTGGGGCCAACGTCCTGACTTTC
CASDRQAGANVLTF
>TRBV27|.|TRBJ1-5|.|13
TGTGCCAGCAGTTTCTTCAGTAATCAGCCCCAGCATTTT
CASSFFSNQPQHF
>TRBV29-1|.|TRBJ1-1|.|11
TGCAGCGTTAAGGGAAACACTGAAGCTTTCTTT
CSVKGNTEAFF
>TRBV27|.|TRBJ2-1|TRBD2|15
TGTGCCAGCAGGCGTGCTAGCGGCTTCTACAATGAGCAGTTCTTC
CASRRASGFYNEQFF
>TRBV7-3|.|TRBJ2-2|.|16
TGTGCCAGCAGCGCGACACCAGGGGAGAACACCGGGGAGCTGTTTTTT
CASSATPGENTGELFF
>TRBV11-2|.|TRBJ1-4|.|16
TGTGCCAGCAGCTTTCCCCAGACAGCAACTAATGAAAAACTGTTTTTT
CASSFPQTATNEKLFF
>TRBV15|.|TRBJ1-1|.|14
TGTGCCACCAGCAAGACGGTCCTGAACGCTGAAGCTTTCTTT
CATSKTVLNAEAFF
>TRBV7-2|.|TRBJ2-7|.|14
TGTGCCAGCAGCTTAGTTCTTCCCCCCAACGAGCAGTACTTC
CASSLVLPPNEQYF